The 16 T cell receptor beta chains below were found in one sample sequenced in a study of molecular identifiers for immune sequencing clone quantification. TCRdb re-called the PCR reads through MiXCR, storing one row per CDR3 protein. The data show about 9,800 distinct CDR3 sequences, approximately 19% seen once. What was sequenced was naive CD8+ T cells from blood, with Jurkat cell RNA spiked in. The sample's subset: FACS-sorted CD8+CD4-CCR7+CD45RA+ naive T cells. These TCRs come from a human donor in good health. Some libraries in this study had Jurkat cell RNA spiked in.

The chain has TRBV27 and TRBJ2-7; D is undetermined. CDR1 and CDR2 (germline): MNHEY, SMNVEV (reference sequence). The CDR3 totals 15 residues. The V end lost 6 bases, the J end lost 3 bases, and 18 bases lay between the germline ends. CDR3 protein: CASSPVPDPDYEQYF. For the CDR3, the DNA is TGTGCCAGCAGCCCCGTCCCCGACCCGGACTACGAGCAGTACTTC.

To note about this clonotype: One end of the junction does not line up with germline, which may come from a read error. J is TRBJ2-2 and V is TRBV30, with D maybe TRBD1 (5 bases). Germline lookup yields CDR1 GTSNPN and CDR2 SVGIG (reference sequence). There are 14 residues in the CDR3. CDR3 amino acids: CVWSVGQGVGELFF. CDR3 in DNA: TGTGTCTGGAGTGTCGGGCAGGGCGTGGGGGAGCTGTTTTTT. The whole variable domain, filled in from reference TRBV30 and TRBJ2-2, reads SQTIHQWPATLVQPVGSPLSLECTVEGTSNPNLYWYRQAAGRGLQLLFYSVGIGQISSEVPQNLSASRPQDRQFILSSKKLLLSDSGFYLCVWSVGQGVGELFFGEGSRLTVL.

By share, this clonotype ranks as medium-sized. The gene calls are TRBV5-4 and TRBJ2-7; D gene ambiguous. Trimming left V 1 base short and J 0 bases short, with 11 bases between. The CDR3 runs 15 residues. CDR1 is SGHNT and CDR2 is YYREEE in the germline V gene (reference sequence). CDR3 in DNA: TGTGCCAGCAGCTTGCCGCAAACGAGCTCCTACGAGCAGTACTTC. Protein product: CASSLPQTSSYEQYF.

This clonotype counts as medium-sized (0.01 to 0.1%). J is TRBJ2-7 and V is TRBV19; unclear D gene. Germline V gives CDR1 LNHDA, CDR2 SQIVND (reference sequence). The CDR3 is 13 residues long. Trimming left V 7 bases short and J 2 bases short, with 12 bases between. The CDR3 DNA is TGTGCCAGTAACGCCGGCGCTACCTACGAGCAGTACTTC. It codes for CASNAGATYEQYF.

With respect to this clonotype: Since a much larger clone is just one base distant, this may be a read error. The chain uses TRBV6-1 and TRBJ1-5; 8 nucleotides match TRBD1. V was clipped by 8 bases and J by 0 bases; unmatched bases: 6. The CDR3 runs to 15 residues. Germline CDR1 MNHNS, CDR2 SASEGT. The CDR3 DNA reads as TGTGCCAGCGGTCCGACAGGGGATAGCAATCAGCCCCAGCATTTT. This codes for CASGPTGDSNQPQHF.

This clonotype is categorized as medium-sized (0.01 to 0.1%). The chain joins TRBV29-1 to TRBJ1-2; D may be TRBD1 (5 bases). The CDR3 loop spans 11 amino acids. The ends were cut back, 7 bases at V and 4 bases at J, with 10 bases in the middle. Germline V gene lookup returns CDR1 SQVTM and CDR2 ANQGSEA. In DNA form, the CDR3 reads TGCAGCGGTCAGGGCGTCTATGGCTACACCTTC. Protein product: CSGQGVYGYTF.

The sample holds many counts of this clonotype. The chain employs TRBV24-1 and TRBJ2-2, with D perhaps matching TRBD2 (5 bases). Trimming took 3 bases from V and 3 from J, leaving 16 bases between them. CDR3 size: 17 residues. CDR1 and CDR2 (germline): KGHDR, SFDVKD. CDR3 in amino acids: CATSDERASGYTGELFF. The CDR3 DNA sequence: TGTGCCACCAGTGATGAGAGGGCCTCGGGTTACACCGGGGAGCTGTTTTTT.

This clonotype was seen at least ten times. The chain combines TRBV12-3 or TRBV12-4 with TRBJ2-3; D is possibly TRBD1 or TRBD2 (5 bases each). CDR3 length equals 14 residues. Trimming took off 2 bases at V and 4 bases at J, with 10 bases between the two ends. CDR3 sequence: CASSLWGFADTQYF. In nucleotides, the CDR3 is TGTGCCAGCAGTTTATGGGGGTTCGCAGATACGCAGTATTTT.

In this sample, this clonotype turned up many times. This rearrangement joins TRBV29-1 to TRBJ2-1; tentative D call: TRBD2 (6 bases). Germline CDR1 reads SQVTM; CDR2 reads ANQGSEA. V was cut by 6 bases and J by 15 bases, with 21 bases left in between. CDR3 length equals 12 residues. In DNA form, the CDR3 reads TGCAGCGTCCCCCGGGTAGGAGACGGGAGGTTCTTC. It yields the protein CSVPRVGDGRFF.

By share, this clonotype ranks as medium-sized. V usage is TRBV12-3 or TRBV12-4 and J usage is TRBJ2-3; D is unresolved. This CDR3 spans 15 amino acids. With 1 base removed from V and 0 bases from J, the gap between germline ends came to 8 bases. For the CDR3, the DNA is TGTGCCAGCAGTTTAGAAGCGCCGAGCACAGATACGCAGTATTTT. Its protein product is CASSLEAPSTDTQYF.

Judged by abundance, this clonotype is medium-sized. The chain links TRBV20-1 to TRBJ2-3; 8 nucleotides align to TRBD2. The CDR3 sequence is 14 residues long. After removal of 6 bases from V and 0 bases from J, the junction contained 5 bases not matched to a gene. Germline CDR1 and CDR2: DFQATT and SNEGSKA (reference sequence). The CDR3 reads CSAETSVSTDTQYF. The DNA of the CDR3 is TGCAGTGCCGAGACTAGCGTGAGCACAGATACGCAGTATTTT.

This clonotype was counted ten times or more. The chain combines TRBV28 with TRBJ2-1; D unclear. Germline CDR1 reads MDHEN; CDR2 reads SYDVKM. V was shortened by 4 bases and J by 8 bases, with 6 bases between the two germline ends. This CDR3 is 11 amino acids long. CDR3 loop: CASSSRDEQFF. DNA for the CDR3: TGTGCCAGCAGTTCCCGGGATGAGCAGTTCTTC.

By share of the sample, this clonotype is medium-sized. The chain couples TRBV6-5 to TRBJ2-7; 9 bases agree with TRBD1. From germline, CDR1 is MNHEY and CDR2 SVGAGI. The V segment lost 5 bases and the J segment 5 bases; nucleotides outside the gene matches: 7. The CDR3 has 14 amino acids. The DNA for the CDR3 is TGTGCCAGCAGTAAGGGACAGGGCAACCACGAGCAGTACTTC. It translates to CASSKGQGNHEQYF.

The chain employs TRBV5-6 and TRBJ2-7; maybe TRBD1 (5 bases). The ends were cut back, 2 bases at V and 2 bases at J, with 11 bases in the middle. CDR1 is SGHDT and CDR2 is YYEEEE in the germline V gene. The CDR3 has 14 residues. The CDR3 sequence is CASSFSSRAYEQYF. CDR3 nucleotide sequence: TGTGCCAGCAGCTTTTCGTCCAGGGCCTACGAGCAGTACTTC.

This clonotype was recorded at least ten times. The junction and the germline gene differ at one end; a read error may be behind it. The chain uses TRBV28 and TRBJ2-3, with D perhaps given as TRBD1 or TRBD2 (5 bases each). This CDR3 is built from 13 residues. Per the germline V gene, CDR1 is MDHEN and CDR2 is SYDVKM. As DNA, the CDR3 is TGTGCCAGCAGACCCAACTGGGGACCGAGTTTGGATTTT. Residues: CASRPNWGPSLDF.

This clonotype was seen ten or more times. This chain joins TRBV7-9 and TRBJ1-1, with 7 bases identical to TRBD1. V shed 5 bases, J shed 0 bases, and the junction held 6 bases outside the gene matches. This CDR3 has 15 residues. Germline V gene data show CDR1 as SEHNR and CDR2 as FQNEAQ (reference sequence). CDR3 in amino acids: CASSRRGGMNTEAFF. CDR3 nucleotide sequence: TGTGCCAGCAGCAGACGAGGGGGCATGAACACTGAAGCTTTCTTT.